This T cell receptor beta chain was profiled in a study of cytomegalovirus exposure and HLA in healthy donors (dated by TCRdb to about 2017). Some background on the complete study: In an earlier analysis of under 600 of the donors, less than 350 Gb of sequence data and 95 million to 130 million unique TCR beta sequences from about 180 million T cells were reported. High-throughput TCR immunosequencing, statistical association of individual TCRs with disease status, and machine learning were combined to predict cytomegalovirus infection status. In addition to the first cohort of 500 to 850 subjects, a separate validation cohort of approximately 130 different subjects was used. Of the 398 genotyped donors, approximately 80% fell in the genetic ancestry cluster associated with self-reported Caucasian donors. An earlier analysis of about 620 of the donors applied high-throughput TCR beta sequencing to assess whether each TCR beta V gene segment acted as functional or pseudogenic. Donor age, sex, ethnicity and CMV serostatus were collected together with the repertoire data. In a later genetic analysis, genome-wide SNP genotypes for about 65% of the roughly 700 donors were used, and that subset was treated as a discovery cohort. The study aimed to test whether cataloging public T cell receptors could reveal signatures of past pathogen exposure. Typing coverage differed by locus: A, B, C, DRB1 and DQB1 were typed in roughly 620-630 donors, DQA1 in about 500, DPA1 in 600 to 610, and DPB1 in 400 to 480. Five DR-DQ haplotypes were treated as single units for association and clustering because of strong linkage in the cohort. In the later analysis, no new phenotypic data were used to find candidate immune exposures; instead, reliance was placed on TCR beta sequences and their occurrence across donors. Class I and class II HLA loci were covered by the typing at four-digit resolution. About 320 gigabases of sequencing data and approximately 85 million unique TCR sequences were included in an early release covering roughly 600 HLA-typed donors. On average, roughly 200,000 unique TCR beta nucleotide sequences were sequenced per donor among 398 genotyped donors of the cohort, with 15% to 20% of those sequences being non-productive. The T cell repertoires of around 670 subjects were profiled by immunosequencing and related to cytomegalovirus serostatus. Every repertoire in the discovery cohort had been generated on one and the same sequencing platform. A later analysis re-examined previously published TCR beta repertoires from just over 650 donors and added high-resolution HLA genotyping to investigate patterns of TCR occurrence. Results and caveats for the whole study, not just this receptor: Correlated functional status among segregating V segments might be attributable to linkage disequilibrium, but an unknown experimental factor could not be ruled out. The 87-base-pair reads could not distinguish some IMGT-functional V segments, including TRBV6-2 and TRBV6-3, so those segments were excluded. According to a later genetic analysis, donors in an Asian-associated ancestry cluster had fewer N-insertions in productive TCRs than the approximately 610-donor mean. Because some donors lacked HLA typing at each locus, the association tests relied only on the typed subset. The earlier analysis of 587 of the donors excluded roughly 16 rarely observed V segments, including chromosome 9 orphons, because counts were too low. A later analysis found that HLA-associated TCR beta chains were more clonally expanded and had lower generation probabilities than equally common non-associated chains. Immune exposure information for the cohort was limited to CMV serostatus. Sequencing depth was assumed to be roughly uniform across donors in the presence/absence analyses, though that assumption may not hold. Specific HLA alleles were associated with 18,000 or so TCR beta sequences at a false discovery rate of 0.05 in a later analysis. Most TCR sequences were observed very rarely across donors, whereas some public TCRs were present in many individuals. This cohort had only TCR beta chains sequenced, and the lack of alpha or paired-chain data limited which features could be detected. According to the authors, the approach could potentially be generalized to other disease states and immunological phenotypes. In vitro tests confirmed that three of the cytomegalovirus-associated TCR beta chains recognize cytomegalovirus antigens. Assigning TCR associations to individual alleles was difficult when HLA alleles, especially DR and DQ, strongly co-occurred. According to a later analysis, parvovirus B19, influenza, CMV and Epstein-Barr virus appeared linked to several top co-occurrence clusters. A further reported finding was that TCR beta sequences accurately predicted the HLA-A and HLA-B alleles for most subjects in the first cohort. In an earlier analysis of 587 of the donors, most TCR beta V segments appeared in productive rearrangements about 87% or about 30% of the time, broadly matching IMGT annotations. Cytomegalovirus status was reported to be diagnosed by the classifier with high specificity and sensitivity in both the original and validation cohorts. A cluster of highly shared sequence variants was judged likely to be a technical artifact of the sequencing pipeline. In the study, approximately 160 TCR beta chains were listed as associated with cytomegalovirus. Most CMV-associated TCR beta chains appeared to be HLA-restricted in a later analysis, and the HLA associations seemed to be driven largely by CMV exposure. In a later analysis, the rate of TCR association differed among HLA loci, with DRB1 alleles having the most associated TCRs and HLA-C alleles having the fewest. A later genetic analysis associated a missense DCLRE1C variant with V-gene and J-gene trimming of TCR beta chains, and an independent cohort replicated the association.

The CDR3 holds 12 amino acids from the cysteine to the phenylalanine. Here the CDR3 DNA is all that survives: 36 bases in frame from base 1. CDR1 and CDR2, per the germline V gene, are SQVTM and ANQGSEA. The cohort consisted of approximately 690 healthy bone marrow donors. At the time of sampling, every cohort member was nominally healthy, though immune exposures that went unrecorded were likely present. The donor was CMV seronegative and belonged to the group of under 400 seronegative cohort members. A peripheral blood sample was collected from each donor, and TCR beta sequencing was performed on peripheral blood mononuclear cells. Genomic DNA extraction from the blood cell samples was performed with the Qiagen DNeasy Blood Extraction Kit. Comment on this clone: Its antigen specificity is not known. Nothing much larger sits one base from this clone, and base qualities are not available.

Library generation was performed with the immunoSEQ multiplex PCR assay. For the multiplex PCR, a mixture combining 60 forward primers for TCR Vbeta segments and 13 reverse primers for TCR Jbeta segments was used. Amplification of the CDR3 region of rearranged TCR beta genes was performed with a multiplex PCR assay on genomic DNA. The amplified TCR beta libraries were sequenced on the Illumina HiSeq System as 87-base-pair reads. Regarding the original processing steps: Across the 666 repertoires, a later analysis counted tens of millions of unique TCR beta chains, approximately 10 million of which were shared by at least two donors. A nearest-neighbor algorithm error-corrected the raw reads and collapsed the reads into unique sequences, merging closely related sequences to remove PCR and sequencing errors. CDR3 sequences were aligned to IMGT reference sequences to assign V, D and J gene segments. For a sequence to be retained, a match of at least six nucleotides to both a V gene segment and a J gene segment was required. A rearrangement counted as productive if the CDR3 had no stop codons and remained in frame with V and J, and every other rearrangement counted as non-productive. CDR3 was defined by IMGT convention, running from the second conserved V-encoded cysteine to the conserved J-encoded phenylalanine. Sequences without an unambiguous match to a single V gene segment were excluded from the earlier analysis of over 500 of the donors. In an earlier analysis of approximately 590 of the donors, a V segment was called functional when productive rearrangements were above 56.7%, and segregating when the standard deviation between donors exceeded 5%. A statistical classification framework was developed to diagnose cytomegalovirus status using the catalog of TCR beta chain sequences. In a later analysis, V and J genes were assigned by comparing TCR nucleotide sequences against IMGT/GENE-DB human TR gene sequences. The TCRdist pipeline was used in a later analysis to assign CDR3 sequences and most-parsimonious VDJ recombination scenarios. In a later analysis, every TCR beta chain was defined by the combination of its CDR3 amino acid sequence and its V-gene family, and reads without a unique V-gene family were dropped. As a way to deal with suspected cross-contamination and a sequencing artifact, a later analysis dropped hundreds of nucleotide sequences that were highly shared and had low generation probability. In a later analysis, a clonal expansion index was calculated for each public chain from normalized within-repertoire ranks of inferred template counts. Generation probabilities in a later analysis came from a VDJ recombination model fitted to out-of-frame rearrangements, and those results were checked against IGoR. In a later analysis, TCR-TCR, TCR-HLA and TCR-CMV co-occurrence was scored with hypergeometric tests, and a repertoire-size bias correction was applied to TCR pairs. To estimate false discovery rates, a later analysis permuted the HLA or CMV assignments 20 times. In a later analysis, co-occurring TCRs were grouped with DBSCAN, and TCRdist sequence similarity was added when clustering was performed within HLA-allele-positive subsets. Repertoires with fewer than 30,000 or more than 120,000 public chains were left out of co-occurrence clustering, as were a few repertoires with anomalous nucleotide sharing. TCRdb re-hosts the immuneACCESS table, in-frame sequences only. Its copies lack some clones; in the studies checked, an unresolved V gene accounts for under half of them, and the cause for the rest is not known. V and J calls and clone size are as listed in that table; D and trimming were resolved from the DNA. Across this sample there are 150,000 to 190,000 clones, with around 75% seen only once. Together, the top ten hold under 1.5% of the sample.

Sequences were obtained from PBMCs. This TCR was recovered from a man aged 18 to 30 in good health and CMV-seronegative. The V and J segments used are TRBV29-1 and TRBJ2-7, and TRBD2 aligns with 7 junction nucleotides. The CDR3 is CSVSGTKYEQYF. In nucleotides, the sequence is TGCAGTGTGTCGGGGACTAAGTACGAGCAGTACTTC.